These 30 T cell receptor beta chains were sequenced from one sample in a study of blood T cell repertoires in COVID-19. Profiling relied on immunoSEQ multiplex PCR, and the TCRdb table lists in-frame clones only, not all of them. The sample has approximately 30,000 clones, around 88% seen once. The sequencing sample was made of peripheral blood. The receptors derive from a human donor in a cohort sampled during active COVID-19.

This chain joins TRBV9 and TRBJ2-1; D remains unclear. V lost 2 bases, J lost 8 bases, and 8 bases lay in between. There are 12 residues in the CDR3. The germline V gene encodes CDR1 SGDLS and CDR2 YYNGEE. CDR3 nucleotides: TGTGCCAGCAGCGTCGAGAGCGATGAGCAGTTCTTC. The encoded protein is CASSVESDEQFF.

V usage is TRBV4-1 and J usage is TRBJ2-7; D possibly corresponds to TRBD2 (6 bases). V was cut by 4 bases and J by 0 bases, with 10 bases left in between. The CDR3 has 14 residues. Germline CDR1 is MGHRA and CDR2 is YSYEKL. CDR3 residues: CASSLAGPSYEQYF. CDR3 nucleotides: TGCGCCAGCAGCCTGGCGGGACCCTCCTACGAGCAGTACTTC.

The CDR3 sequence: CASSPNPGQGNYGYTF. The DNA of the CDR3 is TGTGCCAGCAGCCCGAATCCTGGCCAGGGTAACTATGGCTACACCTTC. The V gene is TRBV4-2, the J gene TRBJ1-2, with D maybe TRBD1 (5 bases). Trimming took off 4 bases at V and 1 base at J, with 16 bases between the two ends. Germline assignment: CDR1 LGHNA and CDR2 YNFKEQ. CDR3 length: 16 amino acids.

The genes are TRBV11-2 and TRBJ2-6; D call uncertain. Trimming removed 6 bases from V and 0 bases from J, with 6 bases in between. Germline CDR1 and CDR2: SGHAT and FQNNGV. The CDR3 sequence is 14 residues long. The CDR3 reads CASSESSGANVLTF. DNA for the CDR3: TGTGCCAGCAGTGAGTCCTCTGGGGCCAACGTCCTGACTTTC.

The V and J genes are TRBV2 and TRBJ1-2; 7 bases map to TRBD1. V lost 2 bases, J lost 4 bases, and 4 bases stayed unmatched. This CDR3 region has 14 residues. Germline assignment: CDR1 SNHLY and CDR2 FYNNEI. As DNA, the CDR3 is TGTGCCAGCAGTGAATGGGACAGAACCTATGGCTACACCTTC. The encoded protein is CASSEWDRTYGYTF. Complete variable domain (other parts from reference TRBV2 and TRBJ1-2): EPEVTQTPSHQVTQMGQEVILRCVPISNHLYFYWYRQILGQKVEFLVSFYNNEISEKSEIFDDQFSVERPDGSNFTLKIRSTKLEDSAMYFCASSEWDRTYGYTFGSGTRLTVV.

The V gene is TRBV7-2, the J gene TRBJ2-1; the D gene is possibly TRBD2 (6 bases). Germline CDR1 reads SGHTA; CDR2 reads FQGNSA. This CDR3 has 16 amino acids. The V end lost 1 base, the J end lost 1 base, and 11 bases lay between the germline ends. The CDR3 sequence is CASSLVEGGSYNEQFF. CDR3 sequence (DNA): TGTGCCAGCAGCTTAGTGGAGGGTGGGTCCTACAATGAGCAGTTCTTC.

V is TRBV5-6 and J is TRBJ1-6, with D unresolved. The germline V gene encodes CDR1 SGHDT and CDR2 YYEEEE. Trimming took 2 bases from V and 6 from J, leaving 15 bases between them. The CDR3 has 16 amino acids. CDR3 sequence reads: CASSLYTWAGNSPLHF. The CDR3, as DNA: TGTGCCAGCAGCTTATACACTTGGGCAGGTAATTCACCCCTCCACTTT.

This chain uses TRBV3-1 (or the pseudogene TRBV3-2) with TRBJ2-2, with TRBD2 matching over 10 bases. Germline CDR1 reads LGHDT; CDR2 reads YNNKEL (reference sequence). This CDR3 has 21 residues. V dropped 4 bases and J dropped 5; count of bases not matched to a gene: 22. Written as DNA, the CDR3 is TGTGCCAGCAGCCTTAACCTTGCCGGACTAGCGGATCCCCCAGGGACCGGGGAGCTGTTTTTT. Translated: CASSLNLAGLADPPGTGELFF.

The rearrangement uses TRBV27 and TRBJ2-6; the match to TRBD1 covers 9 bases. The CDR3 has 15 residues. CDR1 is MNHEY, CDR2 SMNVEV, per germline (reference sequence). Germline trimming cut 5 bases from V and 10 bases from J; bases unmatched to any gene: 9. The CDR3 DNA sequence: TGTGCCAGCAGTCATCAGGGACAGGGCGTAAACGTCCTGACTTTC. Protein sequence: CASSHQGQGVNVLTF.

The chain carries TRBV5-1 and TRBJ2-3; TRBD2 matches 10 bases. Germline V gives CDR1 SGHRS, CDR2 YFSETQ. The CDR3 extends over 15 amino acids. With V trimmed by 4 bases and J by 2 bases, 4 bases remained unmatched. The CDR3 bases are TGCGCCAGCAGCCAAGCGGGGGGGCCCACAGATACGCAGTATTTT. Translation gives CASSQAGGPTDTQYF. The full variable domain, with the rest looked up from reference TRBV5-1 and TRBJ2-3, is KAGVTQTPRYLIKTRGQQVTLSCSPISGHRSVSWYQQTPGQGLQFLFEYFSETQRNKGNFPGRFSGRQFSNSRSEMNVSTLELGDSALYLCASSQAGGPTDTQYFGPGTRLTVL.

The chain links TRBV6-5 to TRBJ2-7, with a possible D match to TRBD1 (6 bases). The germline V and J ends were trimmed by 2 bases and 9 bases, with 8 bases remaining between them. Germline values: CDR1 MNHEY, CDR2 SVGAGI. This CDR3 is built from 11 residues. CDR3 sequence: CASSYDRLQYF. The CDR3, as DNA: TGTGCCAGCAGTTACGACAGGCTGCAGTACTTC.

The CDR3 sequence: CASSSVTWGANEKLFF. CDR3 nucleotide sequence: TGTGCCAGCAGCTCCGTAACCTGGGGAGCTAATGAAAAACTGTTTTTT. The V gene is TRBV7-9, the J gene TRBJ1-4; the D is unclear. The CDR3 runs 16 residues. Germline V gene sequence: CDR1 SEHNR, CDR2 FQNEAQ (reference sequence). Trimming took 4 bases from V and 3 from J, leaving 15 bases between them.

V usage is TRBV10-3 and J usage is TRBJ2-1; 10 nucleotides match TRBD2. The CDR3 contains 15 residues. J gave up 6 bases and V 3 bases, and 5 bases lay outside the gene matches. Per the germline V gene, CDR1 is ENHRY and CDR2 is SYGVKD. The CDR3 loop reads CAISDLAGVVNEQFF. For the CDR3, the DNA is TGTGCCATCAGTGATCTAGCGGGAGTTGTCAATGAGCAGTTCTTC.

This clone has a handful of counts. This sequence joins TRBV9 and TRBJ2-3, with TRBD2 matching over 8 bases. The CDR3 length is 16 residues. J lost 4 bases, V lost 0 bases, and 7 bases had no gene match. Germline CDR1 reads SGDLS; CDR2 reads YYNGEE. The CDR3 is CASSVGPGLEADTQYF. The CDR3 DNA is TGTGCCAGCAGCGTAGGACCGGGACTAGAAGCAGATACGCAGTATTTT.

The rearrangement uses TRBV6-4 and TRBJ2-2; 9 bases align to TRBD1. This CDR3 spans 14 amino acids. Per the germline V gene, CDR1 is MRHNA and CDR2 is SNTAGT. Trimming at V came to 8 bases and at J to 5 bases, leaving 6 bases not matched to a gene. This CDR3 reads CASRGQGSTGELFF. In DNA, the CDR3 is TGTGCCAGCCGAGGACAGGGGAGTACCGGGGAGCTGTTTTTT.

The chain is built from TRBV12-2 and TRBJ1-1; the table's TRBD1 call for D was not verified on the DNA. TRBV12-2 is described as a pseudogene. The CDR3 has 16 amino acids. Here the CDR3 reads CASRLEDRQRNTEAFF. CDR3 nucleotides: TGTGCAAGTCGCTTAGAGGACAGGCAACGGAACACTGAAGCTTTCTTT.

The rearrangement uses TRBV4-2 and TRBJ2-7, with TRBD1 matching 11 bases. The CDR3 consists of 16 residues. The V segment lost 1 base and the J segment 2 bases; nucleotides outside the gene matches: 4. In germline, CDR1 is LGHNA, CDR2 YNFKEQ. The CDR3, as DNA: TGTGCCAGCAGCCAAGTCTGGGGACAGGGGGCCTACGAGCAGTACTTC. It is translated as CASSQVWGQGAYEQYF.

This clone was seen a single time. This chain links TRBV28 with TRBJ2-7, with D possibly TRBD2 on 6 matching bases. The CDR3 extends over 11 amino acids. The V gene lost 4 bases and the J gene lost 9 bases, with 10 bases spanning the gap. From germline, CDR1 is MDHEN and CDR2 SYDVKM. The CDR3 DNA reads TGTGCCAGCAGTTCGGTGGGAGGGCAGTACTTC. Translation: CASSSVGGQYF.

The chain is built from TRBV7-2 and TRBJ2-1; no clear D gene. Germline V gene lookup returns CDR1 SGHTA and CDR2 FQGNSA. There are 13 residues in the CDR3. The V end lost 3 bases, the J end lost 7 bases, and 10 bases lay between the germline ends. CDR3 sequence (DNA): TGTGCCAGCAGCTTCGCCCCAGGTAATGAGCAGTTCTTC. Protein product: CASSFAPGNEQFF. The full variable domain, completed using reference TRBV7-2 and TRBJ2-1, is GAGVSQSPSNKVTEKGKDVELRCDPISGHTALYWYRQSLGQGLEFLIYFQGNSAPDKSGLPSDRFSAERTGGSVSTLTIQRTQQEDSAVYLCASSFAPGNEQFFGPGTRLTVL.

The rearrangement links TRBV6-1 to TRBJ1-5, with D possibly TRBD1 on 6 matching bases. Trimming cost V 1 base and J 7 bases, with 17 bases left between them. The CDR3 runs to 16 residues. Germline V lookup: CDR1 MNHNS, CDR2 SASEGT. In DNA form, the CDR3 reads TGTGCCAGCAGTGAAGTATACAGGGTGGGAAAACAGCCCCAGCATTTT. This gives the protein CASSEVYRVGKQPQHF.

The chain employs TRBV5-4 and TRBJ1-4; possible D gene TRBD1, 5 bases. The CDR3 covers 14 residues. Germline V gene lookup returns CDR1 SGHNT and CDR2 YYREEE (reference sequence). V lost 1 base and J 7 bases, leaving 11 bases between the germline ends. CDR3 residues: CASSLPGRGEKLFF. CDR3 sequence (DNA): TGTGCCAGCAGCTTGCCAGGGCGGGGTGAAAAACTGTTTTTT.

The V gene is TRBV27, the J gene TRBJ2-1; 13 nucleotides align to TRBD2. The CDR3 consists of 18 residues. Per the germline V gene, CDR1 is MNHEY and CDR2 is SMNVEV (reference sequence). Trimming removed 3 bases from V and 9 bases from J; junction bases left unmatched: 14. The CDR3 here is CASSFSRLAGGLFPEQFF. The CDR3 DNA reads TGTGCCAGCAGTTTCTCACGACTAGCGGGGGGTCTCTTCCCTGAGCAGTTCTTC.

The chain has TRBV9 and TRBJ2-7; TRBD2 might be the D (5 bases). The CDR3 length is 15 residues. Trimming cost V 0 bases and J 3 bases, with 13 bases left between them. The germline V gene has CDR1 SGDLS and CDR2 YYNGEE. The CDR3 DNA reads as TGTGCCAGCAGCGTAGGGAACACCGGGGTCTACGAGCAGTACTTC. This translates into CASSVGNTGVYEQYF.

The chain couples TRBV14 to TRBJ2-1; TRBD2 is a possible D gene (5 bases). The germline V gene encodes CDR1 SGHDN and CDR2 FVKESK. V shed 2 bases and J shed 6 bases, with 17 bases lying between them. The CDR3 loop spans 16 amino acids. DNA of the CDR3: TGTGCCAGCAGCCAATCTGCCCAAGGGCGGGTCAATGAGCAGTTCTTC. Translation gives CASSQSAQGRVNEQFF.

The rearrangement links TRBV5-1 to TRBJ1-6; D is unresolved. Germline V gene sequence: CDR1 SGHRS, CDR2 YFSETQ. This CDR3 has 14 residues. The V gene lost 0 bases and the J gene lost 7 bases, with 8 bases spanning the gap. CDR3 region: CASSLDPGNSPLHF. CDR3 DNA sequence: TGCGCCAGCAGCTTGGACCCGGGGAATTCACCCCTCCACTTT.

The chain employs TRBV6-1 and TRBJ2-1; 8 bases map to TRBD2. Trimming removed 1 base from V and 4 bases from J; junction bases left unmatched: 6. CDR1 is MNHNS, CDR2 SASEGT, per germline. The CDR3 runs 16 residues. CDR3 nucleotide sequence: TGTGCCAGCAGTGAAGGTGGGACTAGAGGGTACAATGAGCAGTTCTTC. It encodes CASSEGGTRGYNEQFF.

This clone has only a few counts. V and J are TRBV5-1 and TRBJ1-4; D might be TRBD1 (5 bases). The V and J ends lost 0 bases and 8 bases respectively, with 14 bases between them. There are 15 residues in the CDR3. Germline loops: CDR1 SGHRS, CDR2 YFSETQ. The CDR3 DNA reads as TGCGCCAGCAGCTTGGCCGGGGGGGAAGGCGAAAAACTGTTTTTT. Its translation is CASSLAGGEGEKLFF.

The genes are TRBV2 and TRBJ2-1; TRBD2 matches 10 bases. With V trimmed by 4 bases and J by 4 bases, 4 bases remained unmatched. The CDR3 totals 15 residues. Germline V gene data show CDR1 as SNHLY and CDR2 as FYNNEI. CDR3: CASSALAGSYNEQFF. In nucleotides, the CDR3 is TGTGCCAGCAGTGCACTAGCGGGATCTTACAATGAGCAGTTCTTC.

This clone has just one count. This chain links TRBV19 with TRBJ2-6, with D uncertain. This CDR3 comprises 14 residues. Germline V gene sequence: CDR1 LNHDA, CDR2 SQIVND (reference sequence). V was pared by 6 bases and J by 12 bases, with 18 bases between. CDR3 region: CASRSMQVIPVLTF. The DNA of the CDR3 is TGTGCCAGTAGATCAATGCAGGTCATCCCCGTCCTGACTTTC.

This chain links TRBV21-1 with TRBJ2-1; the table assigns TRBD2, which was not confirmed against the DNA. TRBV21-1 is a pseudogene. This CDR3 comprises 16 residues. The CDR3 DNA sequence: TGTGCCAGCAGCAAGGGACTAGCGGGAGTGAGGAATGAGCAGTTCTTC. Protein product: CASSKGLAGVRNEQFF.